Listed below are T cell receptor beta chains from one sample, sequenced in a study of PD-1 blockade in classical Hodgkin lymphoma. Some clones are missing from TCRdb's copy, which holds only in-frame ones; the method was immunoSEQ multiplex PCR. The sample holds over 70,000 clones, 89% seen once. Sequencing used peripheral blood mononuclear cells (PBMCs), obtained at baseline. The receptors originated from a human donor with classical Hodgkin lymphoma. CDR3s include the opening cysteine and the closing phenylalanine or tryptophan. Fields, in order: D gene, clone size, V gene, J gene, CDR3 DNA, CDR3 protein. The D gene is left open where the match is weak. The size of a clone is reported for some rows only, either as once, few or many, or as a class for expanded clones.

TRBD1	few	TRBV7-2	TRBJ2-1	TGTGCCAGCAGCTTAGCAGGGACAGACTACAATGAGCAGTTCTTC	CASSLAGTDYNEQFF
TRBD1	-	TRBV9	TRBJ2-7	TGTGCCAGCAGCGGACAGACAGGGGGATTGAACGAGCAGTACTTC	CASSGQTGGLNEQYF
TRBD1	once	TRBV5-1	TRBJ2-3	TGCGCCAGCAGCTTGGCCCGGGACAGGGTTGCTAGCACAGATACGCAGTATTTT	CASSLARDRVASTDTQYF
-	-	TRBV28	TRBJ1-5	TGTGCCAGCAGTTCCCCTGAAAGGGGATTTCAGCCCCAGCATTTT	CASSSPERGFQPQHF
TRBD1	-	TRBV28	TRBJ1-1	TGTGCCAGCAGTTCCCAGGGGGCCTTGAACACTGAAGCTTTCTTT	CASSSQGALNTEAFF
-	-	TRBV18	TRBJ2-1	TGTGCCAGCTCACCACCGGCTAGCGAGGTAAATGAGCAGTTCTTC	CASSPPASEVNEQFF
-	-	TRBV11-2	TRBJ1-1	TGTGCCAGCAGCTTAGGGGGAATAGTGAGAAACACTGAAGCTTTCTTT	CASSLGGIVRNTEAFF
-	-	TRBV6-1	TRBJ2-1	TGTGCCAGCAGTGAACAAACTGGACTCCTAGATGAGCAGTTCTTC	CASSEQTGLLDEQFF
-	once	TRBV5-5	TRBJ1-2	TGTGCCAGCAGCCACGGGCCCTCCTATGGCTACACCTTC	CASSHGPSYGYTF
-	-	TRBV11-2	TRBJ2-2	TGTGCCAGCAGCTTAGCCCGTTACTTCGCCGGGGAGCTGTTTTTT	CASSLARYFAGELFF
-	-	TRBV5-4	TRBJ2-1	TGTGCCAGCAGCTCCCAGGGTTCCTACAATGAGCAGTTCTTC	CASSSQGSYNEQFF
-	-	TRBV4-2	TRBJ1-4	TGTGCCAGCAGACGGGACATTGCAACTAATGAAAAACTGTTTTTT	CASRRDIATNEKLFF
-	once	TRBV5-1	TRBJ2-5	TGCGCCAGCAGCCCGGCTGGGGCTGTAGAGGGGGAGACCCAGTACTTC	CASSPAGAVEGETQYF
-	-	TRBV29-1	TRBJ2-7	TGCAGCGTTGAAGATCCGACAGGAGAGTACGAGCAGTACTTC	CSVEDPTGEYEQYF
TRBD1	-	TRBV7-9	TRBJ2-7	TGTGCCAGCAGCTTAGCGACAGGGAGAGAGCAGTACTTC	CASSLATGREQYF
-	-	TRBV13	TRBJ2-2	TGTGCCAGCAGCTTAGTTACGGGGGCGTCGGCCCCAAACACCGGGGAGCTGTTTTTT	CASSLVTGASAPNTGELFF
-	-	TRBV7-9	TRBJ1-1	TGTGCCAGCAGCTTAGGGGTGGGACGGTCGAACACTGAAGCTTTCTTT	CASSLGVGRSNTEAFF
-	-	TRBV5-1	TRBJ2-1	TGCGCCAGCAGCTTGGGGCAGACCGGCCATGAGCAGTTCTTC	CASSLGQTGHEQFF
-	once	TRBV11-2	TRBJ1-1	TGTGCCAGCACCCCGAGTGAGGATTTGAACACTGAAGCTTTCTTT	CASTPSEDLNTEAFF
TRBD2	-	TRBV27	TRBJ2-1	TGTGCCAGCAGTTCACATTCCGGGACTAGCGGTTACAATGAGCAGTTCTTC	CASSSHSGTSGYNEQFF
-	-	TRBV6-5	TRBJ1-2	TGTGCCAGCAGTTTTAGTAGGACTCTAGGGGATGGCTACACCTTC	CASSFSRTLGDGYTF
TRBD1	-	TRBV19	TRBJ1-4	TGTGCCAGTAGTAGACAGGGGATGGAAAAACTGTTTTTT	CASSRQGMEKLFF
-	few	TRBV11-2	TRBJ2-5	TGTGCCAGCAGCTTGGGCCCCCCGGGTTTCGAACGGGAGACCCAGTACTTC	CASSLGPPGFERETQYF
TRBD1	-	TRBV6-4	TRBJ1-1	TGTGCCAGCAGCTCGACAGGGGGCACTGAAGCTTTCTTT	CASSSTGGTEAFF
-	-	TRBV12-5	TRBJ1-1	TGTGCTAGTGGTTTGGACCTTACTTCAAACACTGAAGCTTTCTTT	CASGLDLTSNTEAFF
TRBD1	once	TRBV10-3	TRBJ1-1	TGTGCCATCAGGGGACAGGGCGAAACTGAAGCTTTCTTT	CAIRGQGETEAFF
-	once	TRBV19	TRBJ2-5	TGTGCCAGTAGTATAGGGGCGTCGGTGGGGGAGACCCAGTACTTC	CASSIGASVGETQYF
TRBD2	-	TRBV10-3	TRBJ2-7	TGTGCCATCAGTGAGGGACTAGGCTACCCCTATGAGCAGTACTTC	CAISEGLGYPYEQYF